A selection of T cell receptor beta chains follows, all from one sample in a study of blood T cell repertoires in COVID-19. Repertoires were generated with immunoSEQ multiplex PCR, while TCRdb's copy carries only in-frame clones and drops some. The data show roughly 57,000 clones, around 87% seen once. The specimen was peripheral blood. The receptors come from a man between 60 and 75 years old with active or convalescent COVID-19. CDR3s include the opening cysteine and the closing phenylalanine or tryptophan. Fields, in order: clone size, V gene, J gene, D gene, CDR3 protein, CDR3 DNA. D genes are given only for firm matches. The size entry is marked missing in some rows and otherwise reads once, few, many or a size class.

clone_size: few; v_call: TRBV4-2; j_call: TRBJ1-2; d_call: -; cdr3_aa: CASSDRNYGYTF; cdr3_nt: TGTGCCAGCAGCGACAGAAACTATGGCTACACCTTC
clone_size: few; v_call: TRBV7-9; j_call: TRBJ1-2; d_call: -; cdr3_aa: CASSPLGGERSQGYTF; cdr3_nt: TGTGCCAGCAGCCCGCTCGGGGGAGAACGTTCCCAGGGCTACACCTTC
clone_size: -; v_call: TRBV19; j_call: TRBJ1-5; d_call: -; cdr3_aa: CASSPALGGQPQHF; cdr3_nt: TGTGCCAGTAGTCCCGCGTTGGGGGGTCAGCCCCAGCATTTT
clone_size: -; v_call: TRBV5-1; j_call: TRBJ1-1; d_call: -; cdr3_aa: CASSLDPGNTEAFF; cdr3_nt: TGCGCCAGCAGCTTGGATCCGGGAAACACTGAAGCTTTCTTT
clone_size: once; v_call: TRBV27; j_call: TRBJ1-2; d_call: TRBD1; cdr3_aa: CASSTQTGNPGYTF; cdr3_nt: TGTGCCAGCAGTACCCAGACAGGGAATCCTGGCTACACCTTC
clone_size: -; v_call: TRBV5-1; j_call: TRBJ1-1; d_call: -; cdr3_aa: CASSLGTVSNTEAFF; cdr3_nt: TGCGCCAGCAGCTTGGGGACAGTGTCGAACACTGAAGCTTTCTTT
clone_size: -; v_call: TRBV4-1; j_call: TRBJ2-6; d_call: TRBD1; cdr3_aa: CASSQGQGGSGANVLTF; cdr3_nt: TGCGCCAGCAGCCAAGGACAGGGGGGGTCTGGGGCCAACGTCCTGACTTTC
clone_size: -; v_call: TRBV4-3; j_call: TRBJ1-2; d_call: -; cdr3_aa: CASSPRVGYGYTF; cdr3_nt: TGCGCCAGCAGCCCCAGGGTTGGCTATGGCTACACCTTC
clone_size: few; v_call: TRBV30; j_call: TRBJ1-4; d_call: -; cdr3_aa: CAWSEGGPLGGEKLFF; cdr3_nt: TGTGCCTGGAGTGAAGGGGGTCCTTTAGGGGGTGAAAAACTGTTTTTT
clone_size: -; v_call: TRBV19; j_call: TRBJ1-1; d_call: -; cdr3_aa: CASTKRGWDTEAFF; cdr3_nt: TGTGCCAGTACCAAAAGGGGTTGGGACACTGAAGCTTTCTTT
clone_size: -; v_call: TRBV18; j_call: TRBJ1-4; d_call: -; cdr3_aa: CASSPDGGEKLFF; cdr3_nt: TGTGCCAGCTCCCCGGACGGCGGGGAAAAACTGTTTTTT
clone_size: -; v_call: TRBV4-1; j_call: TRBJ2-1; d_call: -; cdr3_aa: CASSLYYGSYNEQFF; cdr3_nt: TGCGCCAGCAGCCTTTACTACGGCTCCTACAATGAGCAGTTCTTC
clone_size: -; v_call: TRBV5-1; j_call: TRBJ2-1; d_call: TRBD2; cdr3_aa: CASSFTSSSGSYNEQFF; cdr3_nt: TGCGCCAGCAGCTTTACGAGCTCTAGCGGGTCGTACAATGAGCAGTTCTTC
clone_size: -; v_call: TRBV28; j_call: TRBJ2-2; d_call: -; cdr3_aa: CAGNRAQNTGELFF; cdr3_nt: TGTGCCGGCAACAGGGCCCAGAACACCGGGGAGCTGTTTTTT
clone_size: -; v_call: TRBV27; j_call: TRBJ2-5; d_call: TRBD2; cdr3_aa: CASSLSRSLAGGLETQYF; cdr3_nt: TGTGCCAGCAGTTTATCTCGAAGTTTGGCGGGAGGGCTAGAGACCCAGTACTTC
clone_size: -; v_call: TRBV25-1; j_call: TRBJ2-7; d_call: -; cdr3_aa: CASKQGSYEQYF; cdr3_nt: TGTGCCAGCAAACAGGGCTCCTACGAGCAGTACTTC
clone_size: -; v_call: TRBV3-1/TRBV3-2; j_call: TRBJ2-7; d_call: TRBD1; cdr3_aa: CASSQTGDRPYEQYF; cdr3_nt: TGTGCCAGCAGCCAAACAGGGGACCGGCCCTACGAGCAGTACTTC
clone_size: once; v_call: TRBV12-5; j_call: TRBJ1-2; d_call: TRBD1; cdr3_aa: CASGLAGDSYGYTF; cdr3_nt: TGTGCTAGTGGTTTGGCAGGGGACAGCTATGGCTACACCTTC
clone_size: -; v_call: TRBV12-3/TRBV12-4; j_call: TRBJ1-1; d_call: -; cdr3_aa: CASHTGYHTEAFF; cdr3_nt: TGTGCCAGCCACACAGGGTATCACACTGAAGCTTTCTTT